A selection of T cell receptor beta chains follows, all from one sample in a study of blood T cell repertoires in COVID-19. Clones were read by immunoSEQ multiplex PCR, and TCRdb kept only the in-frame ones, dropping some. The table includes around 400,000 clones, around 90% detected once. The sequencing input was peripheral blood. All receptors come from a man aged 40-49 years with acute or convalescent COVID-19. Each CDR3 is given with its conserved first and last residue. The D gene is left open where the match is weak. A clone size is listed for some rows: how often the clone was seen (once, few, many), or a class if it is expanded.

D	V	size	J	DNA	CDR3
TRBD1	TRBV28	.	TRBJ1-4	TGTGCCAGCAGTCGGGACAGGGGAGGCGAAAAACTGTTTTTT	CASSRDRGGEKLFF
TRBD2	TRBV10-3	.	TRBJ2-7	TGTGCCATCAGTAATAGCGGGAGGGCCTACGAGCAGTACTTC	CAISNSGRAYEQYF
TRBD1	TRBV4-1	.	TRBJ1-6	TGCGCCAGCAGCCGGCGAGGGGGACAGGAAACTAGCTCCTATAATTCACCCCTCCACTTT	CASSRRGGQETSSYNSPLHF
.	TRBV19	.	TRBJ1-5	TGTGCCAGTAGTATTCCGACAGGCCGAACGAATCAGCCCCAGCATTTT	CASSIPTGRTNQPQHF
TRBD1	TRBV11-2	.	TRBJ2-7	TGTGCCAGCAGCTGGGGGACAGGGAGCTCCTACGAGCAGTACTTC	CASSWGTGSSYEQYF
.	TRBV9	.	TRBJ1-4	TGTGCCAGCAGCGTAGGGACTGGCCTGGAAAAACTGTTTTTT	CASSVGTGLEKLFF
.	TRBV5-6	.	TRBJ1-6	TGTGCCAGCAGCTTGGCTAGGGAGGGCCCTAATTCACCCCTCCACTTT	CASSLAREGPNSPLHF
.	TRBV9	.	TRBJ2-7	TGTGCCAGCAGCGTCGGTCAGGGGATTTCCTACGAGCAGTACTTC	CASSVGQGISYEQYF
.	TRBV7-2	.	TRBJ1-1	TGTGCCAGCAGCTTAGCGCATACAGGGCGGATAGGGCCACAAGGCGAAGCTTTCTTT	CASSLAHTGRIGPQGEAFF
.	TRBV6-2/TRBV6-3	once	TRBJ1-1	TGTGCCAGCAGTTTGGCTGAATCCAGGGGGAACACTGAAGCTTTCTTT	CASSLAESRGNTEAFF
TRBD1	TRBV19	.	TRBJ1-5	TGTGCCACTTTACAGGGGTGGAATCAGCCCCAGCATTTT	CATLQGWNQPQHF
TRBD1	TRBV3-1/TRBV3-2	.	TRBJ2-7	TGTGCCAGCAGCCAAGAGTACCCTAGACAGGGTCAAATGGTGGGGTACGAGCAGTACTTC	CASSQEYPRQGQMVGYEQYF
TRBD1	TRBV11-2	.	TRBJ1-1	TGTGCCAGCAGCTTGACAGGGGCGGTGAACACTGAAGCTTTCTTT	CASSLTGAVNTEAFF
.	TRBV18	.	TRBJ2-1	TGTGCCAGCTCACCACCGCTAGGGGTTAATGAGCAGTTCTTC	CASSPPLGVNEQFF
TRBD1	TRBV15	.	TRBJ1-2	TGTGCCACCAGATCGACAGGGGTAGGCTATGGCTACACCTTC	CATRSTGVGYGYTF
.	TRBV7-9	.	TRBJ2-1	TGTGCCAGCAGCATGAAAGCAGGGTTTAGTGGTTTCGTCAATGAGCAGTTCTTC	CASSMKAGFSGFVNEQFF
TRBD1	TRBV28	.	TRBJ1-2	TGTGCCAGCAGTTTGGCCGACCTCCTGAGGACAGGGGGCCCTGGCTACACCTTC	CASSLADLLRTGGPGYTF
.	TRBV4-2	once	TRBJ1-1	TGTGCCAGCAGCCCCCTCGGGGGGCGGTTAAACACTGAAGCTTTCTTT	CASSPLGGRLNTEAFF
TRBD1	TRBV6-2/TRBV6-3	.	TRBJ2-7	TGTGCCAGCAGTTGGTCCAGGGGGCCCCTCGAGCAGTACTTC	CASSWSRGPLEQYF
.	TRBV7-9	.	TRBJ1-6	TGTGCCAGCAGCTCTACCGGACAGAGCTCCTATAATTCACCCCTCCACTTT	CASSSTGQSSYNSPLHF
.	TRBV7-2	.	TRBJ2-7	TGTGCCAGCAGCCTACAGAGGGGCGGGGTGACGGGGCAGTACTTC	CASSLQRGGVTGQYF
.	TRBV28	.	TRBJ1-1	TGTGCCAGCAGTTTCTGGGGAGACACTATGAACACTGAAGCTTTCTTT	CASSFWGDTMNTEAFF
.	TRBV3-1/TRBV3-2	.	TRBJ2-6	TGTGCCAGCAGCCTCACAGGGAACGGGGCCAACGTCCTGACTTTC	CASSLTGNGANVLTF
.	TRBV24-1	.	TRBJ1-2	TGTGCCACCAGTGATTTGACAGGAAATGGCTACACCTTC	CATSDLTGNGYTF
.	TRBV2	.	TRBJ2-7	TGTGCCAGCAGGTGGATAGAGGGGGACGAGCAGTACTTC	CASRWIEGDEQYF
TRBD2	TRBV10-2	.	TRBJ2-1	TGCGCCAGCAGTGCTAGCGGATCCTACAATGAGCAGTTCTTC	CASSASGSYNEQFF
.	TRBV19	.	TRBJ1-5	TGTGCCACTGCCTTTCAGGGTGCACTTAATAGCAATCAGCCCCAGCATTTT	CATAFQGALNSNQPQHF
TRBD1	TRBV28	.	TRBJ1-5	TGTGCCAGCAGTCTAAACAGGGGAGGCCAGCCCCAGCATTTT	CASSLNRGGQPQHF
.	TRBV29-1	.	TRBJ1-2	TGCAGCGTTGGGGGGCTGGGAGGCTACACCTTC	CSVGGLGGYTF
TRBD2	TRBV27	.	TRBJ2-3	TGTGCCAGCGGGACCGGGACTAGCGGCACAGATACGCAGTATTTT	CASGTGTSGTDTQYF
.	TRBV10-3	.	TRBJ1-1	TGTGCCATCACCGCAGGGTCCAGGTCTGAAGCTTTCTTT	CAITAGSRSEAFF
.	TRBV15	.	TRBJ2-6	TGTGCCACCAGCAGAGAGCTAGGGGCAGGGGCCAACGTCCTGACTTTC	CATSRELGAGANVLTF
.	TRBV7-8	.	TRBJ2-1	TGTGCCAGCAGTCCGGACTGGGACTATGAGCAGTTCTTC	CASSPDWDYEQFF
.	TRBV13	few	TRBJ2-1	TGTGCCAGCAGCTCAGAAAATGAGCAGTTCTTC	CASSSENEQFF
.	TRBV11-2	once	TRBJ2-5	TGTGCCAGCAGGCCGCACAGGGCTAGAGAGACCCAGTACTTC	CASRPHRARETQYF
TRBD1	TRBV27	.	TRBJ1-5	TGTGCCAGCAGTTCGGGACAGTATAGCAATCAGCCCCAGCATTTT	CASSSGQYSNQPQHF
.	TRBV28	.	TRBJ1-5	TGTGCCAGCAGTTTATCAGGGCTGGGACAGCCCCAGCATTTT	CASSLSGLGQPQHF
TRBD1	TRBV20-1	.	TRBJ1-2	TGCAGTGCAAGTAAGCCGGGACAGGGTTCTGGCTACACCTTC	CSASKPGQGSGYTF
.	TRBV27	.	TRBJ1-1	TGTGCCAGCAGTTTATACAGCGGGGGCACTGAAGCTTTCTTT	CASSLYSGGTEAFF
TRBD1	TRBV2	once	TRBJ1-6	TGTGCCAGCAGCCGGACAGGGATTGTTAGGTCCTATAATTCACCCCTCCACTTT	CASSRTGIVRSYNSPLHF
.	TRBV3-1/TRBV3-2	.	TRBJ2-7	TGTGCCAGCAGCCAAGATCGAGTGGATGGGCGAGAGCAGTACTTC	CASSQDRVDGREQYF
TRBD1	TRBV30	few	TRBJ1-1	TGTGCCTGGGGGACAGGTAACACTGAAGCTTTCTTT	CAWGTGNTEAFF
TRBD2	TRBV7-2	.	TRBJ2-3	TGTGCCAGCAGCTCACTAGCGGGTCCCGGAGATACGCAGTATTTT	CASSSLAGPGDTQYF
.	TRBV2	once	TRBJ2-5	TGTGCCAGCAGTGGGGGTTGGGGCAGGCAAGAGACCCAGTACTTC	CASSGGWGRQETQYF
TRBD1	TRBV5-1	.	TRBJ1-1	TGCGCCAGCGGCTTGAGGGACAGGGGTTCCACTGAAGCTTTCTTT	CASGLRDRGSTEAFF
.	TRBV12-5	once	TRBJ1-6	TGTGCTAGTGGTTTGGCACGGGGGGGCCACTCACCCCTCCACTTT	CASGLARGGHSPLHF
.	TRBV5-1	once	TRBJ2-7	TGCGCCAGCAGCTTGGGAGCGGACCTCTACGAGCAGTACTTC	CASSLGADLYEQYF
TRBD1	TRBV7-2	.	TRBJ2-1	TGTGCCAGCAGCTTAGCCCAGGGGGTTGGGCAGTTCTTC	CASSLAQGVGQFF
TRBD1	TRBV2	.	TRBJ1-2	TGTGTTACCTCAGGACAGGGGGCTGGTGGCTACACCTTC	CVTSGQGAGGYTF
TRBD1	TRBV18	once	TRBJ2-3	TGTGCCAGCTCACCAGTCACAGGGGTGTCTCCAGATACGCAGTATTTT	CASSPVTGVSPDTQYF
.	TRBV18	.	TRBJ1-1	TGTGCCAGCTCACCAGTTGCAACCACGGACACTGAAGCTTTCTTT	CASSPVATTDTEAFF
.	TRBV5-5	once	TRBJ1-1	TGTGCCAGCAGCCCGCGTCCCCTGCCCAACACTGAAGCTTTCTTT	CASSPRPLPNTEAFF
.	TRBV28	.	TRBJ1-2	TGTGCCAGCAGTTCGCAGGGAGGGTTCATAGGCTACACCTTC	CASSSQGGFIGYTF
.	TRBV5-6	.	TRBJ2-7	TGTGCCAGCAGCCTCATGACAGTTTCCTACGAGCAGTACTTC	CASSLMTVSYEQYF
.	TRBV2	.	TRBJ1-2	TGTGCCAGCATTTCAGGGGCCCGTTTGTCTAGCTATGGCTACACCTTC	CASISGARLSSYGYTF
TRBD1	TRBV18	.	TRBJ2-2	TGTGCCAGCTCACTGCGACAGGGTAACGCCGGGGAGCTGTTTTTT	CASSLRQGNAGELFF
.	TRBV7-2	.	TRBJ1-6	TGTGCCAGCAGCTTCCAGAATTCACCCCTCCACTTT	CASSFQNSPLHF